What follows are 13 T cell receptor beta chains derived from one specimen sequenced in a study of immune cell composition in non-small cell lung cancer. Data came from immunoSEQ multiplex PCR; TCRdb stores just in-frame clones and leaves some out. The table has 15,000 or so clones, approximately 69% seen once. The sequenced material came from lung tumor tissue. These receptors came from a human donor with non-small cell lung cancer.

V gene TRBV7-9 combines with J gene TRBJ1-1, with 8 nucleotides matching TRBD1. Trimming took 5 bases from V and 3 from J; bases not matched to a gene: 5. This CDR3 has 14 residues. CDR1 and CDR2 (germline): SEHNR, FQNEAQ (reference sequence). The CDR3 reads CASSPGQDDTEAFF. The CDR3 nucleotides read TGTGCCAGCAGCCCGGGACAGGACGACACTGAAGCTTTCTTT. The full variable domain, with the rest looked up from reference TRBV7-9 and TRBJ1-1, is DTGVSQNPRHKITKRGQNVTFRCDPISEHNRLYWYRQTLGQGPEFLTYFQNEAQLEKSRLLSDRFSAERPKGSFSTLEIQRTEQGDSAMYLCASSPGQDDTEAFFGQGTRLTVV.

V is TRBV27 and J is TRBJ1-2; TRBD1 matches 7 bases. Germline V gene lookup returns CDR1 MNHEY and CDR2 SMNVEV (reference sequence). This CDR3 comprises 16 residues. The junction had 17 bases not matched to a gene; V was cut back by 5 bases and J by 8 bases. In nucleotides, the CDR3 is TGTGCCAGCAGTACTACTGCGACAGGGTCCCTGAGGGGCTACACCTTC. Translating it yields CASSTTATGSLRGYTF.

The rearrangement uses TRBV13 and TRBJ2-3; 10 bases are shared with TRBD1. Germline values: CDR1 PRHDT, CDR2 FYEKMQ (reference sequence). The J segment lost 2 bases and the V segment lost 6 bases, leaving 11 bases of the junction unmatched. This CDR3 region has 17 residues. The CDR3 reads CASSRTPGTGATDTQYF. The CDR3 nucleotides are TGTGCCAGCAGTCGGACCCCCGGGACAGGGGCCACAGATACGCAGTATTTT.

The J gene is TRBJ2-1, the V gene TRBV10-3, with 7 bases matching TRBD1. Germline V gives CDR1 ENHRY, CDR2 SYGVKD. The V segment lost 2 bases and the J segment 0 bases; nucleotides outside the gene matches: 4. The CDR3 length is 16 residues. As DNA, the CDR3 is TGTGCCATCAGTGAGAACCGACAGGGCTCCTACAATGAGCAGTTCTTC. It is translated as CAISENRQGSYNEQFF.

The chain carries TRBV20-1 and TRBJ2-5, with unresolved D. Trimming shortened V by 6 bases and J by 3 bases, and 5 bases separated the two germline ends. The CDR3 covers 10 residues. Germline lookup yields CDR1 DFQATT and CDR2 SNEGSKA (reference sequence). The CDR3 nucleotides read TGCAGTGCCGTCGAAGAGACCCAGTACTTC. This sequence encodes CSAVEETQYF.

CDR3 amino acids: CASSKGSSLAGGPNEQFF. DNA for the CDR3: TGTGCCAGTAGTAAAGGGTCATCTCTAGCGGGGGGGCCCAATGAGCAGTTCTTC. The chain recombines TRBV19 with TRBJ2-1, with 12 bases that match TRBD2. The germline CDR1 and CDR2 sequences are LNHDA and SQIVND (reference sequence). The CDR3 is made up of 18 amino acids. J lost 6 bases, V lost 4 bases, and 13 bases had no gene match. Using reference TRBV19 and TRBJ2-1 for the parts outside the CDR3, the full variable domain is DGGITQSPKYLFRKEGQNVTLSCEQNLNHDAMYWYRQDPGQGLRLIYYSQIVNDFQKGDIAEGYSVSREKKESFPLTVTSAQKNPTAFYLCASSKGSSLAGGPNEQFFGPGTRLTVL.

The V gene is TRBV27, the J gene TRBJ2-7, with 10 bases lining up with TRBD1. CDR1 MNHEY and CDR2 SMNVEV come from the germline V gene (reference sequence). Trimming cost V 3 bases and J 5 bases; bases outside gene matches: 4. There are 14 residues in the CDR3. DNA for the CDR3: TGTGCCAGCAGTTTGGGACAGGGGATACACGAGCAGTACTTC. Its protein product is CASSLGQGIHEQYF.

A few counts support this clone. This chain connects TRBV2 to TRBJ2-1; D possibly corresponds to TRBD1 (5 bases). Trimming cost V 4 bases and J 9 bases, with 16 bases left between them. The CDR3 covers 14 residues. Germline CDR1 reads SNHLY; CDR2 reads FYNNEI. The CDR3 sequence: CASSGPNSRVEQFF. The CDR3 nucleotides are TGTGCCAGCAGTGGCCCGAATTCCAGGGTTGAGCAGTTCTTC.

The chain couples TRBV7-2 to TRBJ1-2, with TRBD1 matching 7 bases. There are 13 residues in the CDR3. V was pared by 2 bases and J by 8 bases, with 5 bases of the junction left unmatched. Looked up from germline, CDR1 is SGHTA and CDR2 is FQGNSA. The CDR3 is CASSLTQGSGYTF. CDR3 nucleotides: TGTGCCAGCAGCTTAACACAGGGGAGCGGCTACACCTTC.

V gene TRBV4-2 combines with J gene TRBJ2-2; D ambiguous. Germline V lookup: CDR1 LGHNA, CDR2 YNFKEQ. The CDR3 has 17 residues. Trimming took off 3 bases at V and 1 base at J, with 15 bases between the two ends. CDR3 nucleotides: TGTGCCAGCAGCCACGAGGAAGTTTACATGAACACCGGGGAGCTGTTTTTT. Its translation: CASSHEEVYMNTGELFF.

This clone was detected a few times. J is TRBJ2-5 and V is TRBV10-3; 9 positions agree with TRBD1. CDR1 is ENHRY, CDR2 SYGVKD, per germline. The CDR3 totals 13 residues. V trimming: 8 bases; J trimming: 4 bases; junction bases outside the gene matches: 5. In DNA form, the CDR3 reads TGTGCCATCCAGGGGACAGGGTTAGAGACCCAGTACTTC. It codes for CAIQGTGLETQYF.

This rearrangement joins TRBV5-5 to TRBJ2-4; D is perhaps TRBD1 (5 bases). Germline V gene sequence: CDR1 SGHKS, CDR2 YYEKEE (reference sequence). The CDR3 runs 12 residues. Trimming stripped 2 bases from V and 8 bases from J, with 8 bases between. CDR3 residues: CASSFQGYIQYF. The CDR3 coding sequence is TGTGCCAGCAGCTTCCAGGGATACATTCAGTACTTC.

This rearrangement joins TRBV5-4 to TRBJ1-2; tentative D call: TRBD1 (6 bases). V dropped 0 bases and J dropped 8 bases, with 17 bases sitting between them. CDR1 SGHNT and CDR2 YYREEE come from the germline V gene (reference sequence). This CDR3 is built from 15 residues. Written as DNA, the CDR3 is TGTGCCAGCAGCTTGGCTGCGTTGGGGGCGCTCGGCTACACCTTC. It codes for CASSLAALGALGYTF.